This TCR beta chain was profiled in a study of identical twins' blood T cells. Germline lookup yields CDR1 LNHDA and CDR2 SQIVND (reference sequence). The CDR3 loop spans 16 amino acids. The V and J ends lost 3 bases and 2 bases respectively, with 14 bases between them. Study processing details: Each library had about 2.2 to 3.6 million CDR3 reads and about 95,000 to nearly 550,000 clonotypes. TCRdb itself ran the 5' RACE reads through MiXCR, one entry per CDR3 protein. V and J calls and clone size were set by TCRdb, not the authors. The sample includes fewer than 450,000 distinct CDR3 sequences, 25% to 35% of them seen just once. This clonotype was picked up a small number of times.

Sequenced material: PBMCs. This TCR was sampled from a woman aged 18-55 years in good health. The chain links TRBV19 to TRBJ2-1, with a possible D match to TRBD2 (6 bases). The DNA of the CDR3 is TGTGCCAGTAGTATCACCGGGAGAGTTGCCTACAATGAGCAGTTCTTC. Translation gives CASSITGRVAYNEQFF.